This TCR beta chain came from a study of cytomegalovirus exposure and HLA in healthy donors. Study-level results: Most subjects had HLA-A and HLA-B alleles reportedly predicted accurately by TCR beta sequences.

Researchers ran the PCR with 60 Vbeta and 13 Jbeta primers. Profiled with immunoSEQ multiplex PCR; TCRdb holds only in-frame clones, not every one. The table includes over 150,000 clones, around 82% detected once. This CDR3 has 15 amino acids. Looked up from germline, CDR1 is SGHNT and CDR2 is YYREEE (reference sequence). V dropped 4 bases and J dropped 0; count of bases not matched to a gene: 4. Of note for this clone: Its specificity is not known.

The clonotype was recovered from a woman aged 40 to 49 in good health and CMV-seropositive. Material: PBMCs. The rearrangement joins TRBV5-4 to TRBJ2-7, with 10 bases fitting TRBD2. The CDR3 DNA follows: TGTGCCAGCAGCCCGACTAGCGGGCGCTCCTACGAGCAGTACTTC. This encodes CASSPTSGRSYEQYF.